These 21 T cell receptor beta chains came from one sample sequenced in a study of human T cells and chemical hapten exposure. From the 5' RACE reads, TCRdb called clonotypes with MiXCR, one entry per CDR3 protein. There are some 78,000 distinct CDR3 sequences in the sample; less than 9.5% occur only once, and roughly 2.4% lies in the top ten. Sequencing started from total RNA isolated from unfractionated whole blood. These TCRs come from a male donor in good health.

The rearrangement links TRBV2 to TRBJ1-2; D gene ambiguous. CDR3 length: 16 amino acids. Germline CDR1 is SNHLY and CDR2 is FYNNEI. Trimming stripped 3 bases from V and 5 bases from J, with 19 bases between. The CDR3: CASSDRWLQVGYGYTF. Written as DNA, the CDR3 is TGTGCCAGCAGTGATCGCTGGTTACAAGTGGGGTATGGCTACACCTTC. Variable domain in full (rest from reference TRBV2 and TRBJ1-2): EPEVTQTPSHQVTQMGQEVILRCVPISNHLYFYWYRQILGQKVEFLVSFYNNEISEKSEIFDDQFSVERPDGSNFTLKIRSTKLEDSAMYFCASSDRWLQVGYGYTFGSGTRLTVV.

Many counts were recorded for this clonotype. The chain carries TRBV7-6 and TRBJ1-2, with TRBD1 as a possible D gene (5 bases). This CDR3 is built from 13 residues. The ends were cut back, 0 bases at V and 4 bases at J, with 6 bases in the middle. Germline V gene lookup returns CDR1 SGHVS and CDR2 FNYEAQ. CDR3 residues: CASSLAGTYGYTF. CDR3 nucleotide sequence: TGTGCCAGCAGCTTAGCGGGGACCTATGGCTACACCTTC.

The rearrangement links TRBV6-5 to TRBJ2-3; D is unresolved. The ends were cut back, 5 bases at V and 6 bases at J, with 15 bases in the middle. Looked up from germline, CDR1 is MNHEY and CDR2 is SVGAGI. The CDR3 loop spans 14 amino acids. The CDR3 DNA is TGTGCCAGCAGTGGAGTCTTCGCTTCGGATACGCAGTATTTT. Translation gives CASSGVFASDTQYF.

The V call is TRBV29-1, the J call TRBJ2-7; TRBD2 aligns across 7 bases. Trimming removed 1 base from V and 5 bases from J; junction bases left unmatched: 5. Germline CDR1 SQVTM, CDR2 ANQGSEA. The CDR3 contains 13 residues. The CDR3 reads CSVEAKGGDEQYF. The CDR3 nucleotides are TGCAGCGTTGAAGCCAAGGGAGGGGACGAGCAGTACTTC.

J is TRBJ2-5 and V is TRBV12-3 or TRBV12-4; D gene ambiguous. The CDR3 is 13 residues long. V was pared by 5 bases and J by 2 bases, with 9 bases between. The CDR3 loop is CASSNGRQETQYF. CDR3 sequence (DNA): TGTGCCAGCAGTAACGGCAGACAAGAGACCCAGTACTTC.

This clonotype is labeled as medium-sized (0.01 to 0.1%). CDR3 DNA: TGTGCCAGCAGTCCGACTAGCGGGAACACCGGGGAGCTGTTTTTT. Translated: CASSPTSGNTGELFF. The chain combines TRBV6-4 with TRBJ2-2, with TRBD2 matching over 9 bases. The CDR3 has 15 amino acids. The V gene end was trimmed by 5 bases and the J gene end by 1 base; junction bases not matched to a gene: 2. Germline-derived CDR1 and CDR2 are MRHNA and SNTAGT.

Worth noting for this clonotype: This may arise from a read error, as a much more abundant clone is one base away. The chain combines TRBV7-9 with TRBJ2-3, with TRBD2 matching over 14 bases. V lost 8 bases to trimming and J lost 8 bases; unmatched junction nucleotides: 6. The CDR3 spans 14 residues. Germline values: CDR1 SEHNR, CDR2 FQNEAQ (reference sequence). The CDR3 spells CASSTSGRAVTQYF. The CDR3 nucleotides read TGTGCCAGCTCGACTAGCGGGAGGGCAGTTACGCAGTATTTT. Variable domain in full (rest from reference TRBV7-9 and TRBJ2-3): DTGVSQNPRHKITKRGQNVTFRCDPISEHNRLYWYRQTLGQGPEFLTYFQNEAQLEKSRLLSDRFSAERPKGSFSTLEIQRTEQGDSAMYLCASSTSGRAVTQYFGPGTRLTVL.

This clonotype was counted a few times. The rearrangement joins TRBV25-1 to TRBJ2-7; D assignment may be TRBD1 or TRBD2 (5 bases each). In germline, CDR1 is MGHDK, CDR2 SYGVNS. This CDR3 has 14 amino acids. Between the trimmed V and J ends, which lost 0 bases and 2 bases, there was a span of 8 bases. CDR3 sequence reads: CASSEYEGPYEQYF. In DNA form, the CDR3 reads TGTGCCAGCAGTGAATATGAGGGACCCTACGAGCAGTACTTC.

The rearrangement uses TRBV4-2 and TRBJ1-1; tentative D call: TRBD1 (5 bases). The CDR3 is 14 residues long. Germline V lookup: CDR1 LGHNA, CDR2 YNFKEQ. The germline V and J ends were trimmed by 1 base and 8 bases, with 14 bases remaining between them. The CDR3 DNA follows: TGTGCCAGCAGCCAAGGGGACCCGGTGCGGGAAGCTTTCTTT. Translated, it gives CASSQGDPVREAFF.

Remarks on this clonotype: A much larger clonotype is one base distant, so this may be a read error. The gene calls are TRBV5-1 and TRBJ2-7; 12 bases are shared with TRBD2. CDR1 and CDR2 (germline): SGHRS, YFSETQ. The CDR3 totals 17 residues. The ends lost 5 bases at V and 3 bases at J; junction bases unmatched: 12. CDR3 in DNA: TGCGCCAGCAGAGGCGGAACTAGCGGGGGGCCCTTCTACGAGCAGTACTTC. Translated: CASRGGTSGGPFYEQYF.

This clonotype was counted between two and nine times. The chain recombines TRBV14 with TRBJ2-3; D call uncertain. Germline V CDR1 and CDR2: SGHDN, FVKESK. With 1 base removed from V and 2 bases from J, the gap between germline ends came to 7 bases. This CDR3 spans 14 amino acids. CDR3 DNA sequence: TGTGCCAGCAGCCAAGTCGGTAACACAGATACGCAGTATTTT. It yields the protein CASSQVGNTDTQYF.

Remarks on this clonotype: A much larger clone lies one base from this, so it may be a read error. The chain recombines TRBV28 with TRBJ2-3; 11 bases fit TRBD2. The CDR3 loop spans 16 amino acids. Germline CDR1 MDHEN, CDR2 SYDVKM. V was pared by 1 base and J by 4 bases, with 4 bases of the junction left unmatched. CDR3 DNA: TGTGCCAGCAGTTTATACCTAGCGGGGGGCGCAGATACGCAGTATTTT. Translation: CASSLYLAGGADTQYF.

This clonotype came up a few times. DNA of the CDR3: TGTGCCAGTATCAAGAAAGGGGGAGGCTCCTACAATGAGCAGTTCTTC. This sequence encodes CASIKKGGGSYNEQFF. The chain uses TRBV19 and TRBJ2-1, with D tentatively TRBD1 or TRBD2 (6 bases each). V lost 7 bases and J 0 bases, leaving 16 bases between the germline ends. The length of the CDR3 is 16 residues. The germline CDR1 and CDR2 sequences are LNHDA and SQIVND (reference sequence). Based on the CDR3 plus reference TRBV19 and TRBJ2-1, the full variable domain is DGGITQSPKYLFRKEGQNVTLSCEQNLNHDAMYWYRQDPGQGLRLIYYSQIVNDFQKGDIAEGYSVSREKKESFPLTVTSAQKNPTAFYLCASIKKGGGSYNEQFFGPGTRLTVL.

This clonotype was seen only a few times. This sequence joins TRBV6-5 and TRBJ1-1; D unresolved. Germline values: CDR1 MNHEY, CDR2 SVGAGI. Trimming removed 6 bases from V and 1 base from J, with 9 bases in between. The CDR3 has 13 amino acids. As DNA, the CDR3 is TGTGCCAGCAGGAGAACACAGAACACTGAAGCTTTCTTT. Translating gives CASRRTQNTEAFF.

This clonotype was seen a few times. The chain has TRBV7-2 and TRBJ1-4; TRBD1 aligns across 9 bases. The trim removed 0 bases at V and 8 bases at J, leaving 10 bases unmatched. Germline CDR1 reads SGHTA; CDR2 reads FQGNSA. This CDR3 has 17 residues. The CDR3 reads CASSLAPYRGRGEKLFF. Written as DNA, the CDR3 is TGTGCCAGCAGCTTAGCTCCATACAGGGGGCGTGGGGAAAAACTGTTTTTT.

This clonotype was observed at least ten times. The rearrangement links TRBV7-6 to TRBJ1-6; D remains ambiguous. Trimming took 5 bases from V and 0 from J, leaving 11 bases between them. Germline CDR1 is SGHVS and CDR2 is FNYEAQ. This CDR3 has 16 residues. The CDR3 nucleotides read TGTGCCAGCAGCGATGCCCCAAGCTCCTATAATTCACCCCTCCACTTT. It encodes CASSDAPSSYNSPLHF.

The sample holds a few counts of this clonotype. The CDR3 reads CASSLGLAGVVTGELFF. Written as DNA, the CDR3 is TGTGCCAGCAGTTTAGGCTTAGCGGGAGTGGTCACCGGGGAGCTGTTTTTT. The J gene is TRBJ2-2, the V gene TRBV28; 9 bases align to TRBD2. V was pared by 2 bases and J by 4 bases, with 8 bases of the junction left unmatched. This CDR3 has 17 amino acids. The germline V gene has CDR1 MDHEN and CDR2 SYDVKM.

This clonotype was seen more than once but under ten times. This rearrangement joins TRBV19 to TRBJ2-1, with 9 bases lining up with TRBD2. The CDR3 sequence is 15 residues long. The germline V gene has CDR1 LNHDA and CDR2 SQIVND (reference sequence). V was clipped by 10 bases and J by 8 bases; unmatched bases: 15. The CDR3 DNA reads TGTGCCACCCGGCGGGATGCGGGGGGGTCGTATGAGCAGTTCTTC. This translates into CATRRDAGGSYEQFF.

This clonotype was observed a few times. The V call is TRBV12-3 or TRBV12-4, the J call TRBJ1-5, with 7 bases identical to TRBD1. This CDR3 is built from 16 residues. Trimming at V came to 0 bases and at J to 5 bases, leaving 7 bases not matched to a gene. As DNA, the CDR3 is TGTGCCAGCAGTTTAGCGGTAGGGGGCGAAGATCAGCCCCAGCATTTT. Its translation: CASSLAVGGEDQPQHF.

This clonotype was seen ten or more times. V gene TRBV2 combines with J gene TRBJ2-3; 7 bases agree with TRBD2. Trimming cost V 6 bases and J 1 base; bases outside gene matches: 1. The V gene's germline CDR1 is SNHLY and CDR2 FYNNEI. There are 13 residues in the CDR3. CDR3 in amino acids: CASSREGTDTQYF. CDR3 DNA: TGTGCCAGCAGCCGGGAGGGCACAGATACGCAGTATTTT.

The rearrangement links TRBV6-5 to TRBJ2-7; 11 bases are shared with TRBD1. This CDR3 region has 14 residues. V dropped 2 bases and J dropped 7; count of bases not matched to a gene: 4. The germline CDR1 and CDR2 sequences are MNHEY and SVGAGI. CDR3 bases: TGTGCCAGCAGTTACGGGACAGGGGGATTTGAGCAGTACTTC. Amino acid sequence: CASSYGTGGFEQYF.